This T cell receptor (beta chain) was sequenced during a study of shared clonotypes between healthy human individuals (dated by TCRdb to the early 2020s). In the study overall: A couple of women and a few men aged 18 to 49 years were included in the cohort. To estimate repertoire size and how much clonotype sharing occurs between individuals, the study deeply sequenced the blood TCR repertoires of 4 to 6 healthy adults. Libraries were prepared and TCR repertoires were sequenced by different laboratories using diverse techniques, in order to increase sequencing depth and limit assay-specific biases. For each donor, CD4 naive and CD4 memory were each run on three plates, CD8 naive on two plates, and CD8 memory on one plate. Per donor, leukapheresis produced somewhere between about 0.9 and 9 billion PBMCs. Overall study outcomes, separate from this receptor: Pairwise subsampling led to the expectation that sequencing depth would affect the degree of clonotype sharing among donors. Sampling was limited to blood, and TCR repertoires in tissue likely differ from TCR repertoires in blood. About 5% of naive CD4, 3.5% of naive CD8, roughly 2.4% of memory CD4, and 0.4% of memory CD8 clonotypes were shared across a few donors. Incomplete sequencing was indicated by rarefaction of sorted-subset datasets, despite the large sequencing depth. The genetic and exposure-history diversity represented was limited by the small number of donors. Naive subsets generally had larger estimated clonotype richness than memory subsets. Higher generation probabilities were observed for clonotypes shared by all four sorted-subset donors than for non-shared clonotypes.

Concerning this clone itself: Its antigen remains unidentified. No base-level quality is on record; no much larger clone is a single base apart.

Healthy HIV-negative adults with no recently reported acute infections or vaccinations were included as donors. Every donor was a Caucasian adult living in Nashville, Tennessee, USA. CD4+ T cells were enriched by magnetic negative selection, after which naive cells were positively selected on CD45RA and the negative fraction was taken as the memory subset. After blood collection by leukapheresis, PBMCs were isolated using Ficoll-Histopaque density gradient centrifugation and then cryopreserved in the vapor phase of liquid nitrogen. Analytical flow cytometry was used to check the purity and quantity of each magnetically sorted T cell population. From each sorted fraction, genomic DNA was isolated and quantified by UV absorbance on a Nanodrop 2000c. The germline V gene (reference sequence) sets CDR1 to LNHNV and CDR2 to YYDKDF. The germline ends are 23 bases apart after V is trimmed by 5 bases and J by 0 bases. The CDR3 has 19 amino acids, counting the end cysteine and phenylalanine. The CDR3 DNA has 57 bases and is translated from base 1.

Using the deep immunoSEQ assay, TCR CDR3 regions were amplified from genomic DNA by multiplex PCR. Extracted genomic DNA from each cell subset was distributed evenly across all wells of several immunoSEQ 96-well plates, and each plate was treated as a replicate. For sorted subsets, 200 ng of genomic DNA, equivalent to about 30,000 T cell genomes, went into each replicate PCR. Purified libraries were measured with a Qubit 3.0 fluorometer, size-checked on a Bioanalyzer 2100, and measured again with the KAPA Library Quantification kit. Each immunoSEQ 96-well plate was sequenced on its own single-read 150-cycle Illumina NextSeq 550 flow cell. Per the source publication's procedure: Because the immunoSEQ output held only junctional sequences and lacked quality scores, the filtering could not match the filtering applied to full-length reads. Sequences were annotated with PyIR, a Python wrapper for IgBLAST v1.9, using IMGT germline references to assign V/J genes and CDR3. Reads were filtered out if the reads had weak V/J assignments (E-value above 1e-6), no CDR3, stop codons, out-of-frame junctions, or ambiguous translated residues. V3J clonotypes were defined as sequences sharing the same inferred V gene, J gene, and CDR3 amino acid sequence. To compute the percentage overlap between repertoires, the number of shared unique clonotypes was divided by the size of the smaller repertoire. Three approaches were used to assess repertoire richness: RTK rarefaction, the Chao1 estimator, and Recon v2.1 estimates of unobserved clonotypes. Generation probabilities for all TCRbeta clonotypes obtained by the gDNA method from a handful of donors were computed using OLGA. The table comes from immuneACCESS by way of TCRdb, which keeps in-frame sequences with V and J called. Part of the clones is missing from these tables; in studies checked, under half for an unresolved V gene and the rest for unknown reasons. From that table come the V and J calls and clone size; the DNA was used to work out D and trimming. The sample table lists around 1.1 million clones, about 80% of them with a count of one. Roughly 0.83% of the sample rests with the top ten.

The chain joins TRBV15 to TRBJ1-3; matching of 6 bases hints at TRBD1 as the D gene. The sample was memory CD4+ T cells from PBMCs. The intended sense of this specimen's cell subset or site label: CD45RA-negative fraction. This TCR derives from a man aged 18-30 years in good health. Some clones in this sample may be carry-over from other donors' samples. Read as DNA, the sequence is TGTGCCACCAGCGGAGTCAACCTAAGACAGGCCAACTCTGGAAACACCATATATTTT. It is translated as CATSGVNLRQANSGNTIYF.